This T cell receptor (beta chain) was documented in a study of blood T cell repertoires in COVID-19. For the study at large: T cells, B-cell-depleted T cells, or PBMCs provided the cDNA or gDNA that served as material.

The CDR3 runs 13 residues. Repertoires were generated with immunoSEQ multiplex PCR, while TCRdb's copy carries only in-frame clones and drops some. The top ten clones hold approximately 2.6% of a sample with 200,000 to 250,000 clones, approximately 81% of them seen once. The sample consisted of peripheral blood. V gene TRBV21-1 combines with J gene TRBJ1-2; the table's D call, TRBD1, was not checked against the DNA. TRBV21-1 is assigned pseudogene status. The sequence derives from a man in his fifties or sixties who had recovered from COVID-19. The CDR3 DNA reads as TGTGCCAGGACAGGGTGGGAGGACTATGGCTACACCTTC. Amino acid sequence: CARTGWEDYGYTF.